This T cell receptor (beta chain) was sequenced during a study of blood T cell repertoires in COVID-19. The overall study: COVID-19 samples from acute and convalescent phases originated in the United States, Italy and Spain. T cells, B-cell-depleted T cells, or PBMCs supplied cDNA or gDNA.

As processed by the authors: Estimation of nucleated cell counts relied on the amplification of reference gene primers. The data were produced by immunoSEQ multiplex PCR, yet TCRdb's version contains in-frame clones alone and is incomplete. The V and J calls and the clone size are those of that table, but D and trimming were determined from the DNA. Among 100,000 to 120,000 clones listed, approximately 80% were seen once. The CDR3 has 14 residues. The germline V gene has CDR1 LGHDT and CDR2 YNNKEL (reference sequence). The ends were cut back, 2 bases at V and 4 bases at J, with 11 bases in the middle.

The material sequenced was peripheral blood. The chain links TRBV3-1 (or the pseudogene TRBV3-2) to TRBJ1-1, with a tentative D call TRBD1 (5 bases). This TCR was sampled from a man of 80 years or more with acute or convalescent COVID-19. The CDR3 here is CASSQSGGGTEAFF. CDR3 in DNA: TGTGCCAGCAGCCAATCGGGGGGGGGCACTGAAGCTTTCTTT.